This T cell receptor beta chain came from a study of blood T cell repertoires in COVID-19. Here immunoSEQ multiplex PCR was the method, and the copy in TCRdb shows in-frame clones only, minus some. The data contain about 390,000 clones, 85% to 90% of them seen just once; the ten biggest clones take up 10%. Recruitment covered roughly 22 US areas and drew participants whose ages spanned roughly 18 to 100 years. V lost 0 bases and J lost 8; bases outside the gene matches: 7. Germline V gene sequence: CDR1 SGHRS, CDR2 YFSETQ. The CDR3 has 15 amino acids. This chain uses TRBV5-1 with TRBJ2-2, with 7 bases lining up with TRBD2. The material sequenced was PBMCs or T cells enriched from blood (not recorded which). This receptor was obtained from a woman between 50 and 59 years old who had recovered from COVID-19. DNA of the CDR3: TGCGCCAGCAGCTTGGCCACTAGCGAGGTGGGGGAGCTGTTTTTT. It specifies CASSLATSEVGELFF.